Below are 31 T cell receptor beta chains sequenced from a single sample in a study of T cell responses to AZD1222 COVID-19 vaccine. The method was immunoSEQ multiplex PCR; TCRdb's version includes in-frame clones alone and lacks a portion of them. The sample holds more than 150,000 clones, roughly nine tenths seen once. Specimen: peripheral blood, collected 28 days after the second AZD1222 dose. The receptors were gathered from an adult who received the AZD1222 COVID-19 vaccine.

The rearrangement uses TRBV27 and TRBJ2-5; tentatively, D is TRBD1 (5 bases). V was shortened by 7 bases and J by 1 base, with 10 bases between the two germline ends. CDR1 MNHEY and CDR2 SMNVEV come from the germline V gene (reference sequence). CDR3 size: 13 residues. The CDR3 DNA is TGTGCCAGCAAGCGACAGCCCCAAGAGACCCAGTACTTC. As protein: CASKRQPQETQYF.

In nucleotides, the CDR3 is TGTGCCACCAGTGATTGGGTCCCATCCATTCCGGGCACAGATACGCAGTATTTT. As protein: CATSDWVPSIPGTDTQYF. The chain carries TRBV24-1 and TRBJ2-3; the D is unclear. Trimming took 2 bases from V and 1 from J, leaving 18 bases between them. Per the germline V gene, CDR1 is KGHDR and CDR2 is SFDVKD. The CDR3 has 18 amino acids.

This clone was seen a handful of times. CDR3 nucleotides: TGTGCCAGCAGCCTTGATGGAGCCCACTATGGCTACACCTTC. Translating it yields CASSLDGAHYGYTF. The rearrangement links TRBV7-3 to TRBJ1-2; no definite D call. The V gene lost 5 bases and the J gene lost 3 bases, with 13 bases spanning the gap. The CDR3 contains 14 residues. Germline-derived CDR1 and CDR2 are SGHTA and FQGTGA. The entire variable domain, with the rest obtained from reference TRBV7-3 and TRBJ1-2, is as follows: GAGVSQTPSNKVTEKGKYVELRCDPISGHTALYWYRQSLGQGPEFLIYFQGTGAADDSGLPNDRFFAVRPEGSVSTLKIQRTERGDSAVYLCASSLDGAHYGYTFGSGTRLTVV.

This chain uses TRBV5-1 with TRBJ1-1; TRBD1 matches 10 bases. Germline CDR1 is SGHRS and CDR2 is YFSETQ. The junction had 4 bases not matched to a gene; V was cut back by 1 base and J by 1 base. The CDR3 has 16 amino acids. CDR3 sequence (DNA): TGCGCCAGCAGCTTGTATGGGACAGGGGCGAACACTGAAGCTTTCTTT. Translated, it gives CASSLYGTGANTEAFF. The variable domain in full, completed from reference TRBV5-1 and TRBJ1-1, reads KAGVTQTPRYLIKTRGQQVTLSCSPISGHRSVSWYQQTPGQGLQFLFEYFSETQRNKGNFPGRFSGRQFSNSRSEMNVSTLELGDSALYLCASSLYGTGANTEAFFGQGTRLTVV.

CDR3: CASSQGGGRGHNEQFF. The CDR3 DNA reads TGTGCCAGCAGCCAAGGTGGAGGGAGAGGGCACAATGAGCAGTTCTTC. The chain carries TRBV3-1 (or the pseudogene TRBV3-2) and TRBJ2-1, with D tentatively TRBD2 (6 bases). CDR3 length equals 16 residues. Germline lookup yields CDR1 LGHDT and CDR2 YNNKEL (reference sequence). Trimming stripped 1 base from V and 5 bases from J, with 15 bases between.

The chain couples TRBV6-5 to TRBJ1-1; D is unresolved. This CDR3 has 13 amino acids. Germline CDR1 MNHEY, CDR2 SVGAGI. The V gene lost 4 bases and the J gene lost 5 bases, with 11 bases spanning the gap. CDR3 sequence: CASSFEVYTEAFF. The CDR3 DNA is TGTGCCAGCAGTTTCGAAGTTTATACTGAAGCTTTCTTT.

The V and J genes are TRBV3-1 (or the pseudogene TRBV3-2) and TRBJ2-2, with D possibly TRBD1 on 6 matching bases. Trimming took 2 bases from V and 6 from J, leaving 16 bases between them. This CDR3 is built from 16 residues. Germline V gene sequence: CDR1 LGHDT, CDR2 YNNKEL (reference sequence). The CDR3 spells CASSQKGGRGAGELFF. The CDR3 DNA is TGTGCCAGCAGCCAAAAAGGGGGTAGGGGAGCCGGGGAGCTGTTTTTT.

The DNA of the CDR3 is TGTGCCAGCAGCCCGCGGGCTAGCGGGAGGAACAATGAGCAGTTCTTC. Its translation is CASSPRASGRNNEQFF. The chain is built from TRBV7-2 and TRBJ2-1; 11 bases are shared with TRBD2. Losses at the gene ends were 5 bases for V and 5 bases for J; bases not matched to a gene: 8. In germline, CDR1 is SGHTA, CDR2 FQGNSA. CDR3 length equals 16 residues.

The chain employs TRBV2 and TRBJ1-5; no clear D. Germline values: CDR1 SNHLY, CDR2 FYNNEI. Trimming pared 0 bases from V and 6 bases from J, leaving 12 bases between. This CDR3 region has 15 residues. The CDR3 here is CASSEASLEFQPQHF. CDR3 DNA: TGTGCCAGCAGTGAAGCGTCGTTGGAGTTTCAGCCCCAGCATTTT. The full variable domain, completed using reference TRBV2 and TRBJ1-5, is EPEVTQTPSHQVTQMGQEVILRCVPISNHLYFYWYRQILGQKVEFLVSFYNNEISEKSEIFDDQFSVERPDGSNFTLKIRSTKLEDSAMYFCASSEASLEFQPQHFGDGTRLSIL.

V gene TRBV6-5 combines with J gene TRBJ2-7; D possibly corresponds to TRBD2 (5 bases). Looked up from germline, CDR1 is MNHEY and CDR2 is SVGAGI. This CDR3 is 13 amino acids long. Trimming left V 7 bases short and J 4 bases short, with 14 bases between. The DNA of the CDR3 is TGTGCCAGCACCCGGGGTTTAGGATACGAGCAGTACTTC. This gives the protein CASTRGLGYEQYF.

The gene calls are TRBV30 and TRBJ2-5; 7 positions match TRBD1. Germline loops: CDR1 GTSNPN, CDR2 SVGIG (reference sequence). J gave up 5 bases and V 7 bases, and 10 bases lay outside the gene matches. CDR3 length equals 13 residues. CDR3 protein: CASRQGGMETQYF. CDR3 DNA: TGTGCCTCCCGACAGGGTGGAATGGAGACCCAGTACTTC. Variable domain in full (rest from reference TRBV30 and TRBJ2-5): SQTIHQWPATLVQPVGSPLSLECTVEGTSNPNLYWYRQAAGRGLQLLFYSVGIGQISSEVPQNLSASRPQDRQFILSSKKLLLSDSGFYLCASRQGGMETQYFGPGTRLLVL.

The chain uses TRBV28 and TRBJ1-5, with D uncertain. Trimming left V 6 bases short and J 6 bases short, with 12 bases between. The CDR3 has 13 amino acids. Germline V gene lookup returns CDR1 MDHEN and CDR2 SYDVKM. CDR3 nucleotide sequence: TGTGCCAGCAGCCGAAAGACGAGTCAGCCCCAGCATTTT. Translating it yields CASSRKTSQPQHF.

This clone was detected once. The chain carries TRBV5-4 and TRBJ1-6, with 12 nucleotides matching TRBD1. With V trimmed by 4 bases and J by 5 bases, 4 bases remained unmatched. CDR3 size: 16 residues. Germline CDR1 SGHNT, CDR2 YYREEE (reference sequence). The CDR3 sequence: CASSPGQGANNSPLHF. The DNA for the CDR3 is TGTGCCAGCAGCCCGGGACAGGGGGCTAATAATTCACCCCTCCACTTT.

The rearrangement joins TRBV30 to TRBJ1-4; unclear D gene. The V gene's germline CDR1 is GTSNPN and CDR2 SVGIG (reference sequence). V was cut by 2 bases and J by 3 bases, with 4 bases left in between. The CDR3 length is 12 residues. CDR3 in DNA: TGTGCCTGGAGTATTTCTAATGAAAAACTGTTTTTT. The encoded protein is CAWSISNEKLFF.

The V and J genes are TRBV29-1 and TRBJ1-2; the match to TRBD1 covers 7 bases. CDR3 size: 14 residues. In germline, CDR1 is SQVTM, CDR2 ANQGSEA. Unmatched junction bases numbered 15, after V lost 6 bases and J lost 8 bases. This chain's CDR3 is CSVPGTVLMNGYTF. CDR3 DNA sequence: TGCAGCGTACCCGGGACAGTACTAATGAACGGCTACACCTTC.

The genes are TRBV7-4 and TRBJ2-3, with 8 bases aligning to TRBD2. Germline V gene lookup returns CDR1 SGHVT and CDR2 SQSDAQ. The CDR3 covers 16 residues. V dropped 3 bases and J dropped 4; count of bases not matched to a gene: 9. In DNA form, the CDR3 reads TGTGCCAGCAGCTTGGGGGAGGGACTAGTCTCAGATACGCAGTATTTT. Residues: CASSLGEGLVSDTQYF. Complete variable domain (other parts from reference TRBV7-4 and TRBJ2-3): GAGVSQSPRYKVAKRGRDVALRCDSISGHVTLYWYRQTLGQGSEVLTYSQSDAQRDKSGRPSGRFSAERPERSVSTLKIQRTEQGDSAVYLCASSLGEGLVSDTQYFGPGTRLTVL.

This sequence joins TRBV24-1 and TRBJ1-1, with a possible D match to TRBD1 (5 bases). The CDR3 totals 17 residues. CDR1 is KGHDR, CDR2 SFDVKD, per germline. V was shortened by 6 bases and J by 3 bases, with 22 bases between the two germline ends. CDR3 region: CATSPRDYTGRDTEAFF. CDR3 nucleotides: TGTGCCACCAGTCCCCGAGACTATACAGGTCGAGACACTGAAGCTTTCTTT.

The V call is TRBV3-1 (or the pseudogene TRBV3-2), the J call TRBJ2-1; 10 bases align to TRBD1. Per germline, CDR1 LGHDT and CDR2 YNNKEL (reference sequence). V dropped 4 bases and J dropped 7; count of bases not matched to a gene: 13. This CDR3 is built from 17 residues. This CDR3 reads CASSPYPPGQGLNEQFF. The CDR3 DNA reads as TGTGCCAGCAGCCCTTATCCTCCGGGACAGGGGCTTAATGAGCAGTTCTTC.

The chain couples TRBV14 to TRBJ2-7, with TRBD1 as a possible D gene (6 bases). V gave up 5 bases and J gave up 4 bases, with 9 bases separating them. This CDR3 comprises 12 residues. From germline, CDR1 is SGHDN and CDR2 FVKESK. The CDR3 region has the DNA TGTGCCAGCAGCTCAGGGGCGTACGAGCAGTACTTC. Translated, it gives CASSSGAYEQYF.

The chain joins TRBV19 to TRBJ1-2, with TRBD1 identical over 8 bases. The germline gives CDR1 LNHDA, CDR2 SQIVND (reference sequence). The junction had 1 base not matched to a gene; V was cut back by 2 bases and J by 2 bases. The CDR3 is made up of 14 amino acids. CDR3 nucleotides: TGTGCCAGTAGTATACAGGGGGCGAACTATGGCTACACCTTC. It is translated as CASSIQGANYGYTF.

This rearrangement joins TRBV7-9 to TRBJ2-7; a weak D match, TRBD1 (6 bases). Per the germline V gene, CDR1 is SEHNR and CDR2 is FQNEAQ (reference sequence). The V end was cut by 2 bases, the J end by 3 bases, with 8 bases between. The CDR3 loop spans 13 amino acids. The DNA of the CDR3 is TGTGCCAGCAGCTTACGAGGGGGCTACGAGCAGTACTTC. As protein: CASSLRGGYEQYF.

For the CDR3, the DNA is TGCGCCAGCAGCTTGGTTTCCGATCCCCACTTT. Translating it yields CASSLVSDPHF. The chain employs TRBV5-1 and TRBJ1-6; D not certain. The CDR3 runs 11 residues. Germline V lookup: CDR1 SGHRS, CDR2 YFSETQ. The ends were cut back, 0 bases at V and 18 bases at J, with 10 bases in the middle. Full variable domain (remainder filled in from reference TRBV5-1 and TRBJ1-6): KAGVTQTPRYLIKTRGQQVTLSCSPISGHRSVSWYQQTPGQGLQFLFEYFSETQRNKGNFPGRFSGRQFSNSRSEMNVSTLELGDSALYLCASSLVSDPHFGNGTRLTVT.

In its sample, this clone was seen a few times. The rearrangement uses TRBV9 and TRBJ1-2; D ambiguous. This CDR3 has 18 amino acids. The germline V gene encodes CDR1 SGDLS and CDR2 YYNGEE. V was pared by 0 bases and J by 3 bases, with 21 bases between. The CDR3 DNA sequence: TGTGCCAGCAGCGTAGGTTTGGTGGGAGACCTAATCGACTATGGCTACACCTTC. Amino acids: CASSVGLVGDLIDYGYTF.

The chain uses TRBV20-1 and TRBJ2-7, with D maybe TRBD1 (6 bases). CDR3 size: 12 residues. Trimming took off 3 bases at V and 3 bases at J, with 9 bases between the two ends. Germline V gives CDR1 DFQATT, CDR2 SNEGSKA (reference sequence). The CDR3 loop reads CSASQQGYEQYF. The DNA of the CDR3 is TGCAGTGCTAGTCAACAGGGCTACGAGCAGTACTTC.

This clone was detected only once. V is TRBV7-3 and J is TRBJ2-1; 12 bases align to TRBD2. Germline V CDR1 and CDR2: SGHTA, FQGTGA. V shed 5 bases and J 4 bases; nucleotides not matched to a gene: 3. The length of the CDR3 is 15 residues. CDR3 in amino acids: CASSTTSGSYNEQFF. CDR3 DNA: TGTGCCAGCAGCACGACTAGCGGGAGTTACAATGAGCAGTTCTTC.

J is TRBJ2-7 and V is TRBV19; TRBD2 matches 10 bases. This CDR3 is 15 amino acids long. Unmatched junction bases numbered 8, after V lost 4 bases and J lost 5 bases. CDR1 is LNHDA and CDR2 is SQIVND in the germline V gene (reference sequence). DNA of the CDR3: TGTGCCAGTAGTACTCTAGCGGGAGCTTGGAACGAGCAGTACTTC. Its protein product is CASSTLAGAWNEQYF.

This chain connects TRBV19 to TRBJ2-1; D perhaps matches TRBD2 (5 bases). The CDR3 covers 13 residues. Germline V gene sequence: CDR1 LNHDA, CDR2 SQIVND (reference sequence). With 5 bases removed from V and 8 bases from J, the gap between germline ends came to 13 bases. As DNA, the CDR3 is TGTGCCAGTAGTGGATTTCACGGGGATGAGCAGTTCTTC. Residues: CASSGFHGDEQFF.

The chain couples TRBV5-4 to TRBJ2-1; tentatively, D is TRBD2 (7 bases). The CDR3 sequence is 16 residues long. Germline-derived CDR1 and CDR2 are SGHNT and YYREEE (reference sequence). V was clipped by 4 bases and J by 4 bases, with 18 bases between them. CDR3 residues: CASSPAGAGGYNEQFF. DNA of the CDR3: TGTGCCAGCAGCCCCGCGGGGGCAGGAGGATACAATGAGCAGTTCTTC.

This chain joins TRBV10-3 and TRBJ1-5; 8 bases agree with TRBD1. CDR3 length: 16 residues. With V trimmed by 0 bases and J by 7 bases, 8 bases remained unmatched. Germline V gives CDR1 ENHRY, CDR2 SYGVKD. CDR3 residues: CAISESSPGGGQPQHF. CDR3 DNA: TGTGCCATCAGTGAGTCGTCCCCAGGGGGCGGCCAGCCCCAGCATTTT.

The V and J genes are TRBV7-9 and TRBJ2-2; TRBD2 agrees at 7 bases. From germline, CDR1 is SEHNR and CDR2 FQNEAQ (reference sequence). The CDR3 length is 15 residues. V shed 4 bases and J 2 bases; nucleotides not matched to a gene: 4. This chain's CDR3 is CASSSRLANTGELFF. In DNA, the CDR3 is TGTGCCAGCAGCTCGAGACTAGCTAACACCGGGGAGCTGTTTTTT.

The chain combines TRBV7-3 with TRBJ2-7, with TRBD1 matching 9 bases. The CDR3 is made up of 14 amino acids. Germline CDR1 reads SGHTA; CDR2 reads FQGTGA. Losses at the gene ends were 4 bases for V and 4 bases for J; bases not matched to a gene: 5. This CDR3 reads CASSWGTGTYEQYF. The DNA for the CDR3 is TGTGCCAGCAGCTGGGGGACAGGGACGTACGAGCAGTACTTC.